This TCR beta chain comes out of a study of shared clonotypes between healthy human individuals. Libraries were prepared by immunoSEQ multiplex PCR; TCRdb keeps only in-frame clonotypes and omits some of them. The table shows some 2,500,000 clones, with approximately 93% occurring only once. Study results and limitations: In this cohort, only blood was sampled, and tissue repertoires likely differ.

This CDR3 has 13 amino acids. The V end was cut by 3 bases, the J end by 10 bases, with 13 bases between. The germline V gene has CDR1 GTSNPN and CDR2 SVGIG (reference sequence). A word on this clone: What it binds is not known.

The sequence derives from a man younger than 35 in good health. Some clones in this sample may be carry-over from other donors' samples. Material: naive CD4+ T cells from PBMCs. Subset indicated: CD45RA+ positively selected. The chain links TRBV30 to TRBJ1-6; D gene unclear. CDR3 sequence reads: CAWSETRESPLHF. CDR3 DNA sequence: TGTGCCTGGAGCGAAACAAGGGAATCACCCCTCCACTTT. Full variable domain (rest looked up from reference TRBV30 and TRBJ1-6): SQTIHQWPATLVQPVGSPLSLECTVEGTSNPNLYWYRQAAGRGLQLLFYSVGIGQISSEVPQNLSASRPQDRQFILSSKKLLLSDSGFYLCAWSETRESPLHFGNGTRLTVT.